The next 10 T cell receptor beta chains were all read from a single sample in a study of cytomegalovirus exposure and HLA in healthy donors. Vbeta (60) and Jbeta (13) primers were used in the PCR. Using immunoSEQ multiplex PCR, the repertoire was profiled, and TCRdb retains in-frame clones only, with some absent. Counted here are some 190,000 clones, over 60% occurring once; the ten biggest clones make up 4.5% to 5.5%. Sequenced: PBMCs. These receptors were collected from a man aged 25-40 years in good health and CMV-seropositive.

The rearrangement links TRBV5-1 to TRBJ1-1; D is unresolved. The germline V gene encodes CDR1 SGHRS and CDR2 YFSETQ. Trimming took off 4 bases at V and 4 bases at J, with 20 bases between the two ends. The CDR3 totals 16 residues. The CDR3 loop reads CASSGPDSRESTEAFF. CDR3 nucleotide sequence: TGCGCCAGCAGCGGCCCAGACTCCCGAGAGTCCACTGAAGCTTTCTTT.

The gene calls are TRBV28 and TRBJ2-7; tentative D call: TRBD1 (6 bases). Germline V gene data show CDR1 as MDHEN and CDR2 as SYDVKM. The V gene lost 2 bases and the J gene lost 4 bases, with 12 bases spanning the gap. The CDR3 has 14 residues. The CDR3 loop reads CASSLRDTLYEQYF. The CDR3 DNA reads as TGTGCCAGCAGTTTACGGGACACCTTATACGAGCAGTACTTC.

The chain combines TRBV11-2 with TRBJ2-7; D is possibly TRBD2 (5 bases). The CDR3 is made up of 14 amino acids. The germline V gene has CDR1 SGHAT and CDR2 FQNNGV. Trimming removed 2 bases at V and 0 bases at J, with 8 bases between. DNA of the CDR3: TGTGCCAGCAGCTTAAGGACTCTCTCCTACGAGCAGTACTTC. As protein: CASSLRTLSYEQYF.

V usage is TRBV27 and J usage is TRBJ1-1, with D possibly TRBD1 on 5 matching bases. Deletions cut 2 bases from V and 0 bases from J, with 10 bases between. The CDR3 covers 15 residues. Germline CDR1 is MNHEY and CDR2 is SMNVEV (reference sequence). The CDR3 loop is CASSLARQMNTEAFF. CDR3 nucleotide sequence: TGTGCCAGCAGTTTAGCTAGACAGATGAACACTGAAGCTTTCTTT.

The rearrangement joins TRBV18 to TRBJ2-1, with D perhaps matching TRBD2 (6 bases). The CDR3 consists of 15 residues. Germline V gene lookup returns CDR1 KGHSH and CDR2 LQKENI. With 4 bases removed from V and 0 bases from J, the gap between germline ends came to 10 bases. The chain's CDR3 is CASSRGESSYNEQFF. CDR3 sequence (DNA): TGTGCCAGCTCACGGGGGGAGAGCTCCTACAATGAGCAGTTCTTC.

The CDR3 coding sequence is TGTGCCAGCAGCCGCAAGGGGGGGGGATATGGCTACACCTTC. It encodes CASSRKGGGYGYTF. The V gene is TRBV6-5, the J gene TRBJ1-2; perhaps TRBD1 as D (6 bases). Trimming removed 6 bases from V and 5 bases from J, with 16 bases in between. This CDR3 contains 14 residues. The V gene's germline CDR1 is MNHEY and CDR2 SVGAGI.

This chain connects TRBV7-9 to TRBJ2-2, with 7 bases that match TRBD1. J gave up 8 bases and V 5 bases, and 11 bases lay outside the gene matches. The germline gives CDR1 SEHNR, CDR2 FQNEAQ (reference sequence). This CDR3 is built from 15 residues. The CDR3: CASSPRTGDKGELFF. The CDR3, as DNA: TGTGCCAGCAGCCCTCGGACAGGAGACAAGGGGGAGCTGTTTTTT.

The J gene is TRBJ2-2, the V gene TRBV2; D gene ambiguous. The CDR3 extends over 12 amino acids. The germline gives CDR1 SNHLY, CDR2 FYNNEI. Trimming stripped 4 bases from V and 4 bases from J, with 4 bases between. The CDR3 here is CASSVGTGELFF. The CDR3 DNA follows: TGTGCCAGCAGTGTCGGCACCGGGGAGCTGTTTTTT.

The chain joins TRBV5-1 to TRBJ2-1; no clear D gene. Germline lookup yields CDR1 SGHRS and CDR2 YFSETQ. The CDR3 runs 12 residues. With 0 bases removed from V and 6 bases from J, the gap between germline ends came to 4 bases. This CDR3 reads CASSLGANEQFF. The CDR3 DNA follows: TGCGCCAGCAGCTTGGGAGCCAATGAGCAGTTCTTC.

This chain joins TRBV7-9 and TRBJ2-3; D not resolved. CDR3 length: 13 amino acids. Germline assignment: CDR1 SEHNR and CDR2 FQNEAQ (reference sequence). With 6 bases removed from V and 4 bases from J, the gap between germline ends came to 11 bases. CDR3 DNA sequence: TGTGCCAGCAGAGCTGACAACTCAGATACGCAGTATTTT. It codes for CASRADNSDTQYF.